This TCR beta chain was identified in a study of regulatory dendritic cells for organ transplantation. V was clipped by 3 bases and J by 6 bases, with 15 bases between them. In germline, CDR1 is LNHNV, CDR2 YYDKDF (reference sequence). This CDR3 region has 15 residues. Points from the study as a whole: The authors noted considerable between-person heterogeneity in alloreactive memory CD8+ cells. Memory CD8+ clonal expansion seemed more limited with regulatory than mature dendritic cells.

Sequencing was performed with immunoSEQ multiplex PCR; in TCRdb, only in-frame clones are kept and a portion is missing. The sample lists 25,000 or so clones; 82% were seen once. For this clone: No antigen is known for it.

The J gene is TRBJ2-1, the V gene TRBV15, with D perhaps matching TRBD2 (6 bases). Sequenced material: naive CD4+ T cells from blood. Specified subset: CD45RA+ naive T cells. This TCR derives from a human donor in good health. The CDR3 protein is CATSSVGGWSNEQFF. The CDR3 DNA sequence: TGTGCCACCAGCAGTGTAGGAGGGTGGTCCAATGAGCAGTTCTTC.